This T cell receptor (beta chain) was found in a study of blood T cells in healthy people across ages. To note about this clonotype: Antigen unknown. A much larger clonotype is one base distant, so this may be a read error.

Primers used in a second PCR of about 7 to 12 cycles were a sample-barcoded 5' primer and a J-beta primer mix. TCRdb passed the 5' RACE reads through MiXCR, listing each CDR3 protein once. The table shows more than 900,000 distinct CDR3 sequences, with roughly 29% occurring only once. Germline values: CDR1 MNHNS, CDR2 SASEGT. The V and J ends lost 5 bases and 6 bases respectively, with 14 bases between them. This CDR3 is 14 amino acids long. Study results and caveats: The percentage of naive T cells correlated strongly with TCR beta diversity. When set beside aged donors, long-lived donors presented more naive CD4+ cells and higher diversity.

The sample also formed part of further work on T cells of mothers and their children. That source reports: In this cohort, donors were a few healthy Caucasian mothers plus their six children. Extraction yielded RNA that went, in full, into cDNA synthesis at roughly 1.4 ug per 15 ul.

Source material: blood. The receptor was derived from a woman between 40 and 50 years old in good health. The gene calls are TRBV6-1 and TRBJ2-4; possibly TRBD1 for D (6 bases). CDR3 DNA: TGTGCCAGCAGTAGACCCGGGACAAGAAACATTCAGTACTTC. This gives the protein CASSRPGTRNIQYF.